This TCR beta chain stems from a study of shared clonotypes between healthy human individuals. Study as a whole: CD4 naive cells filled three plates per donor, CD4 memory three, CD8 naive two and CD8 memory one.

Across several immunoSEQ plates, the genomic DNA of each subset was split evenly. Original handling: There were no quality scores in the junction-only immunoSEQ sequences, so filtering differed. The data were produced by immunoSEQ multiplex PCR, yet TCRdb's version contains in-frame clones alone and is incomplete. V, J and clone size derive from that table, while D and trimming were established from the DNA sequence. The top ten clones hold roughly 1% of a sample with about 2 million clones, approximately 94% of them seen once. Germline V gene data show CDR1 as SGHNT and CDR2 as YENEEA. The CDR3 runs 16 residues. Losses at the gene ends were 0 bases for V and 7 bases for J; bases not matched to a gene: 8. CD45RO-negative, CCR7-selected cells formed the naive CD8 fraction, which excluded terminally differentiated effector memory CD45RA+ cells. The healthy adult donors were HIV-negative and reported no recent acute infections or vaccinations.

This sequence originates from a man younger than 30 in good health. The chain recombines TRBV11-3 with TRBJ2-1; 8 bases are a match to TRBD2. Source material: naive CD8+ T cells sorted from blood. In DNA, the CDR3 is TGTGCCAGCAGCTTAGATTTTCGGGAGGGGCAGAATGAGCAGTTCTTC. Its protein product is CASSLDFREGQNEQFF.